This TCR beta chain stems from a study of CD8+ T cells in alopecia areata. Study conclusions and caveats: Scalp samples also yield sequences from resident alphabeta T cells of normal skin.

The authors extracted RNA and reverse transcribed it into cDNA as the sequencing template. Assay used: immunoSEQ multiplex PCR; TCRdb lists only in-frame clones, some missing. The sample contains 130,000 to 150,000 clones, less than 75% of which appear only once. Comments on this clone: Its antigen is unidentified.

CDR1 MDHEN and CDR2 SYDVKM come from the germline V gene. V was shortened by 10 bases and J by 10 bases, with 19 bases between the two germline ends. The CDR3 has 12 residues. The chain carries TRBV28 and TRBJ1-1; a weak D match, TRBD1 (5 bases). The material sequenced was CD8+ T cells sorted from blood. This clonotype was sampled from a human donor in good health. The CDR3 nucleotides are TGTGCCACTAGGGACGGACTGGAGGGAGCTTTCTTT. Its protein is CATRDGLEGAFF. Complete variable domain (other parts from reference TRBV28 and TRBJ1-1): DVKVTQSSRYLVKRTGEKVFLECVQDMDHENMFWYRQDPGLGLRLIYFSYDVKMKEKGDIPEGYSVSREKKERFSLILESASTNQTSMYLCATRDGLEGAFFGQGTRLTVV.